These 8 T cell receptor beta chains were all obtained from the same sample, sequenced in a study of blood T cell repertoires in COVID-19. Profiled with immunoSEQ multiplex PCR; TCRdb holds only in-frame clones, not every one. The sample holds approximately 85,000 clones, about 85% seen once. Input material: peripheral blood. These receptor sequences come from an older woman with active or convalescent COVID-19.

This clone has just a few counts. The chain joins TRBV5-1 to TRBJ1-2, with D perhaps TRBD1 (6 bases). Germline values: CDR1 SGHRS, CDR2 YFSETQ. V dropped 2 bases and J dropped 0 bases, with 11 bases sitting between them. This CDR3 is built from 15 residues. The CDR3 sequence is CASSLSGVPNYGYTF. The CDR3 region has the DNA TGCGCCAGCAGCTTATCAGGGGTCCCTAACTATGGCTACACCTTC.

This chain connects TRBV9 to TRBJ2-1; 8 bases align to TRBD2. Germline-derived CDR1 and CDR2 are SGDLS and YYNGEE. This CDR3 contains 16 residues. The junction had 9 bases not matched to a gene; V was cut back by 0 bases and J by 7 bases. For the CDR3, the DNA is TGTGCCAGCAGCGTAGGCGGGGCGGGGGGCATAAATGAGCAGTTCTTC. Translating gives CASSVGGAGGINEQFF.

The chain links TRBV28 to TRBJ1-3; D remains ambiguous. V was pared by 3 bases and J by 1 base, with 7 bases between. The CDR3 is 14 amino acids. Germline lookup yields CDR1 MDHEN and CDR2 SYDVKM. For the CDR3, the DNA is TGTGCCAGCAGTTTTACAAATTCTGGAAACACCATATATTTT. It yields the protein CASSFTNSGNTIYF. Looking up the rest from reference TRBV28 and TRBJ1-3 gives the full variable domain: DVKVTQSSRYLVKRTGEKVFLECVQDMDHENMFWYRQDPGLGLRLIYFSYDVKMKEKGDIPEGYSVSREKKERFSLILESASTNQTSMYLCASSFTNSGNTIYFGEGSWLTVV.

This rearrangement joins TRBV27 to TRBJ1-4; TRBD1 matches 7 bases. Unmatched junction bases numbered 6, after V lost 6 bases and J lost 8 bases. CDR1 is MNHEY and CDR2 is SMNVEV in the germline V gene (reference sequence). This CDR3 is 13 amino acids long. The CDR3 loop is CASSEGTEEKLFF. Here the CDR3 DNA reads TGTGCCAGCAGCGAAGGGACAGAAGAAAAACTGTTTTTT.

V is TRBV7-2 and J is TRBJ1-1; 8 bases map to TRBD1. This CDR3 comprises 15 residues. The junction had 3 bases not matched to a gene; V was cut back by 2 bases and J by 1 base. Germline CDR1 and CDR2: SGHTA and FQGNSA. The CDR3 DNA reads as TGTGCCAGCAGCTTAACCGGGACAGGGAACACTGAAGCTTTCTTT. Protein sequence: CASSLTGTGNTEAFF.

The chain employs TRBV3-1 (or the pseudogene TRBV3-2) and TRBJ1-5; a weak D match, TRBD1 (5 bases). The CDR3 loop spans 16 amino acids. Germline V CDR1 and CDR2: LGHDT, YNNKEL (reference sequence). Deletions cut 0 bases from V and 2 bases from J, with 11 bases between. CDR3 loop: CASSQDDSNRNQPQHF. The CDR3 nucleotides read TGTGCCAGCAGCCAAGATGACAGCAACCGCAATCAGCCCCAGCATTTT.

The CDR3 spells CASSQPNTPRGYTF. In DNA form, the CDR3 reads TGCGCCAGCAGCCAACCCAATACCCCGCGGGGCTACACCTTC. The V gene is TRBV4-1, the J gene TRBJ1-2; D is uncertain. Germline V CDR1 and CDR2: MGHRA, YSYEKL. V was shortened by 2 bases and J by 8 bases, with 15 bases between the two germline ends. There are 14 residues in the CDR3.

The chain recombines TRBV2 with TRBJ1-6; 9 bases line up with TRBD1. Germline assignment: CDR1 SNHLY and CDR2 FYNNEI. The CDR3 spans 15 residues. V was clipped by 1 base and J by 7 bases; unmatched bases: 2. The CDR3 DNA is TGTGCCAGCAGTGAAGTTGGGACAGGGAATTCACCCCTCCACTTT. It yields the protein CASSEVGTGNSPLHF.